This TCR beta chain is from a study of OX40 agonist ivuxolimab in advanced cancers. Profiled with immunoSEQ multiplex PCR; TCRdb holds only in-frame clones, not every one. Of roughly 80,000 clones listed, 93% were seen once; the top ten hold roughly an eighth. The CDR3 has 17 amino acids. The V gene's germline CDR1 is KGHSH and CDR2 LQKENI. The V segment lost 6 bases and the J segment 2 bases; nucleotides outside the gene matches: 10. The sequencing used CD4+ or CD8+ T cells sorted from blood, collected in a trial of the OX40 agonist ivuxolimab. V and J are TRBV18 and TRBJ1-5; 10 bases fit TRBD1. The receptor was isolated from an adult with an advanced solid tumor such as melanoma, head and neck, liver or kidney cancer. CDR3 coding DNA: TGTGCCAGCTCCCCAGGGACAGGGGAGGTAGGCAATCAGCCCCAGCATTTT. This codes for CASSPGTGEVGNQPQHF.